This paragraph reports one T cell receptor beta chain. What it recognizes is unknown. The data stem from a study of beta chain features in type 1 diabetes. Study-wide context: Examination spanned fewer than 140,000,000 sorted cells from all samples. Study-level results: In patients and controls equally, PCR might favor templates that are shorter. All four CD4+ subsets of Type 1 diabetes patients contained TCRB CDR3s that were moderately but significantly shorter.

The CDR3 covers 14 residues. Germline loops: CDR1 SGHNT, CDR2 YYREEE (reference sequence). The V gene lost 4 bases and the J gene lost 3 bases, with 10 bases spanning the gap. About 110 mL of blood, on average, came from one heparinised draw per donor. Expressed TCRB transcripts were sequenced because the entire RNA isolate underwent reverse transcription. Sequenced by immunoSEQ multiplex PCR; TCRdb stores in-frame clones only, minus some. This sample yields 150,000 to 200,000 clones, of which roughly 9% are seen a single time; about 0.65% belongs to the top ten. The clonotype comes from a woman in her 30s with type 1 diabetes. V gene TRBV5-4 combines with J gene TRBJ2-2; possibly TRBD1 for D (6 bases). Source material: central memory CD4+ T cells from blood. CDR3 protein: CASSKTGYTGELFF. CDR3 nucleotides: TGTGCCAGCAGCAAGACAGGTTACACCGGGGAGCTGTTTTTT.